A selection of T cell receptor beta chains follows, all from one sample in a study of T cell repertoires in cytomegalovirus infection. The antigens these receptors bind are not known. Each CDR3 protein gets one entry after TCRdb re-called the reads with MiXCR. The repertoire includes 40,000 to 60,000 distinct CDR3 sequences, 20% to 25% of them detected once, and 85% to 90% sits in the top ten. The sample consisted of CD8+ T cells from cultured PBMCs, taken from culture after CMV antigen stimulation. Source of these receptors: a human donor in good health (CMV status not recorded). Some clones in this sample may be carry-over from other donors' samples. Each CDR3 is given with its conserved first and last residue. A D gene is named only where the DNA matches it firmly. The listing skips clone size in some rows; elsewhere it reads once, few, many or a size class.

TGTGCCAGCAGCTTCCAGACGGATAATGAGCAGTTCTTC CASSFQTDNEQFF TRBJ2-1 - - TRBV7-9
TGTGCCAGCAGTCCAACAGGGAGCCCTGAAGCTTTCTTT CASSPTGSPEAFF TRBJ1-1 few - TRBV12-3/TRBV12-4
TGTGCCAGCAGCTTAGCTGGACAGGGTATTTCCAGGGGTGATCAGCCCCAGCATTTT CASSLAGQGISRGDQPQHF TRBJ1-5 - TRBD1 TRBV7-2
TGTGCCAGCAGTTTTAGCCGGGCTCCAAAGGACCAGTACTTC CASSFSRAPKDQYF TRBJ2-5 few - TRBV12-3/TRBV12-4
TGTGCCAGTGCCTGGGCCAACAATGAGCAGTTCTTC CASAWANNEQFF TRBJ2-1 - - TRBV2
TGTGCCAGCAGCCAGCAGGTGGGAGGTGGTACAGATACGCAGTATTTT CASSQQVGGGTDTQYF TRBJ2-3 - - TRBV4-2
TGTGCCAGCAGGGACAGTGTAGGGGAGAGGGAGCAGTTCTTC CASRDSVGEREQFF TRBJ2-1 few - TRBV25-1
TGTGCCAGCAGCTTAACGTTTAGAGACGGGGAGCTGTTTTTT CASSLTFRDGELFF TRBJ2-2 - - TRBV7-2
TGTGCCAGCAGCCCGGACGGCTTTTGGGGCTACACCTTC CASSPDGFWGYTF TRBJ1-2 few - TRBV7-9
TGTGCTAGTGGTTTGGTCGAACACGATAGCAATCAGCCCCAGCATTTT CASGLVEHDSNQPQHF TRBJ1-5 few - TRBV12-5
TGTGCCAGCAGCTTAGGGGCGTCTAGCGGGGGGAATGAGCAGTTCTTC CASSLGASSGGNEQFF TRBJ2-1 few TRBD2 TRBV7-6
TGTGCCAGCAGCGTAGCTCTGGAAGCGCGGAGCAATGAGCAGTTCTTC CASSVALEARSNEQFF TRBJ2-1 - - TRBV9
TGTGCCAGCAGCTTTGGACAGGGGAACTACGAGCAGTACTTC CASSFGQGNYEQYF TRBJ2-7 - TRBD1 TRBV7-2
TGTGCCAGCAGTTTTCTCAGCCTGAACACTGAAGCTTTCTTT CASSFLSLNTEAFF TRBJ1-1 - - TRBV6-2/TRBV6-3
TGTGCCAGCAGAGACAGGTCGACCTACGAGCAGTACTTC CASRDRSTYEQYF TRBJ2-7 few - TRBV12-3/TRBV12-4
TGTGCCAGCAGCTTACGAGAGGACGGGAACACTGAAGCTTTCTTT CASSLREDGNTEAFF TRBJ1-1 few - TRBV7-6
TGTGCCAGCAGCTTCCCTGGGACAGGGGATTGGAACACTGAAGCTTTCTTT CASSFPGTGDWNTEAFF TRBJ1-1 - TRBD1 TRBV11-1
TGTGCCAGCAGTACAGGGGGCGGACTAGGAGAAGCTTTCTTT CASSTGGGLGEAFF TRBJ1-1 many TRBD1 TRBV5-5
TGTGCCAGCAGCCAGGGGTGGACTAGCGGGAGTAGAGAGCAGTTCTTC CASSQGWTSGSREQFF TRBJ2-1 - TRBD2 TRBV7-4
TGTGCCAGTAGACATTGGACAGGGGCACAACCCGGCTACACCTTC CASRHWTGAQPGYTF TRBJ1-2 few TRBD1 TRBV19
TGTGCCAGCAGCTTCGAGAGCGGGGGGGCGTTGGACACCGGGGAGCTGTTTTTT CASSFESGGALDTGELFF TRBJ2-2 few TRBD2 TRBV7-8
TGTGCCAGCAGTGAAGCGCTAAGGACAGTGGCCAAAAACATTCAGTACTTC CASSEALRTVAKNIQYF TRBJ2-4 few - TRBV2
TGTGCCAGCAGTCGCGAAAGGACAGGGGCAAATAATTCACCCCTCCACTTT CASSRERTGANNSPLHF TRBJ1-6 few TRBD1 TRBV6-2/TRBV6-3
TGTGCCAGCAGCACGGGGGAACTAGGGCCCTACGAGCAGTACTTC CASSTGELGPYEQYF TRBJ2-7 - - TRBV7-3
TGTGCCAGCAGTTTCGAGGGCCAAGAGACCCAGTACTTC CASSFEGQETQYF TRBJ2-5 - - TRBV28
TGCAGCGTTGTGGCCAGCCAGGAGACCCAGTACTTC CSVVASQETQYF TRBJ2-5 - - TRBV29-1
TGTGCCAGCAGCTTAGGACAGGAAGCTTTCTTT CASSLGQEAFF TRBJ1-1 few - TRBV7-8
TGTGCCAGCAGTCAGGGACTGTATTATCAGCCCCAGCATTTT CASSQGLYYQPQHF TRBJ1-5 few - TRBV27
TGTGCCAGCAGTACCGTCCGTGAGGTCGAGCAGTACTTC CASSTVREVEQYF TRBJ2-7 few - TRBV28
TGTGCCAGCAGTTGGGACACCGGGGAGCTGTTTTTT CASSWDTGELFF TRBJ2-2 few - TRBV27
TGTGCCAGCAGCTTAGCGGGGGACACTGAAGCTTTCTTT CASSLAGDTEAFF TRBJ1-1 - - TRBV7-8
TGTGCCAGCAGCTTTGGGACAGGGGACTACGAGCAGTACTTC CASSFGTGDYEQYF TRBJ2-7 - TRBD1 TRBV7-3
TGTGCCAGCAGCCGGGGAGGAAGGGGCGCTTCCTACGAGCAGTACTTC CASSRGGRGASYEQYF TRBJ2-7 - - TRBV11-2
TGTGCCACTGGGACAGGCGGGTCACCCCTCCACTTT CATGTGGSPLHF TRBJ1-6 - TRBD1 TRBV19
TGTGCCAGCAGCTTATGGGGGGGCTACCAAGAGACCCAGTACTTC CASSLWGGYQETQYF TRBJ2-5 - - TRBV7-3
TGCAGTGCTAGAGATCACCTAGCGGGGGAGCAAGAGACCCAGTACTTC CSARDHLAGEQETQYF TRBJ2-5 - TRBD2 TRBV20-1
TGTGCCAGCAGTTACTCGAGGGCCGGGAGGCCACAGGACACCGGGGAGCTGTTTTTT CASSYSRAGRPQDTGELFF TRBJ2-2 few TRBD2 TRBV6-2/TRBV6-3
TGTGCCAGCAGTTACGCTCCAGGGAATGGAAACACCATATATTTT CASSYAPGNGNTIYF TRBJ1-3 few - TRBV6-5
TGTGCCAGCAGCTTAATGGGGGACAGGGACGGCTACACCTTC CASSLMGDRDGYTF TRBJ1-2 - TRBD1 TRBV7-2
TGTGCCAGCAGCTTATACGCTAGCAGAGAGACCCAGTACTTC CASSLYASRETQYF TRBJ2-5 - - TRBV7-8
TGTGCCAGCAGCCTCCTGGACTTCCTGTACGGGCAAGAGACCCAGTACTTC CASSLLDFLYGQETQYF TRBJ2-5 once - TRBV7-2
TGTGCCAGCAGGACAGTAGCGGGAGGGCCTGAGCAGTTCTTC CASRTVAGGPEQFF TRBJ2-1 few TRBD2 TRBV7-9
TGTGCCAGCAGCTTAGTAGGCAACTCTGGGGCCAACGTCCTGACTTTC CASSLVGNSGANVLTF TRBJ2-6 few - TRBV7-8
TGTGCCAGCAGCCACGGAAGGGGGGTTACGCCTGAAGCTTTCTTT CASSHGRGVTPEAFF TRBJ1-1 - - TRBV7-9
TGCGCCAGCAGCCAAGAGGCAAGCTCCTACAATGAGCAGTTCTTC CASSQEASSYNEQFF TRBJ2-1 few - TRBV4-3